This TCR beta chain was sequenced in a study of regulatory T cells in long-lasting Graves disease. Time point here: newly diagnosed GD, antithyroid drugs for less than 3 months. Scientists built the TCR library using RNA that was extracted from PBMCs. This CDR3 is built from 16 residues. With 6 bases clipped from V and 2 bases from J, the junction kept 11 bases outside the gene matches. CDR1 and CDR2 (germline): MDHEN, SYDVKM. The study, taken as a whole, reports: Thyroid tissue went unstudied; only peripheral blood was examined. Persistent disease showed a preference for TRBV28, TRBJ1-2 and TRBJ2-5.

At least ten counts were recorded for this clonotype. Antigen: not known. Sequencing libraries for TCR beta were prepared with iRepertoire HTBI primers and Arm-PCR of CDR3 regions. Each CDR3 protein is one row after TCRdb ran MiXCR on the multiplex PCR reads. The data contain 400,000 to 450,000 distinct CDR3 sequences, 15% to 20% of them singletons. The data also belong to a second study, concerning T cells in Graves' hyperthyroidism and ophthalmopathy. That study reports: HTBI primers were the set used in a first-round RT-PCR of the TCR CDR3.

The sample in question was peripheral blood mononuclear cells (PBMCs), obtained at new diagnosis, from a patient treated with antithyroid drugs. The genes are TRBV28 and TRBJ2-7; 9 positions agree with TRBD2. This receptor was identified in a woman aged 25 to 45 with Graves disease. The CDR3 DNA reads TGTGCCAGCAGCCCCATGCTAGCGGGAAGTGCCTACGAGCAGTACTTC. Protein: CASSPMLAGSAYEQYF.